The 15 T cell receptor beta chains below all came from one sample that was sequenced in a study of blood T cell repertoires in COVID-19 (dated by TCRdb to the early 2020s). Preparation of the library involved the immunoSEQ multiplex PCR assay. The table comes from immuneACCESS by way of TCRdb, which keeps in-frame sequences with V and J called. Part of the clones is missing from these tables; in studies checked, under half for an unresolved V gene and the rest for unknown reasons. Recorded for this sample are around 40,000 clones; 80% to 95% of them occurred a single time. 12% of the sample is held by the ten biggest clonotypes. The sequencing input was peripheral blood. The receptors were gathered from a human donor in a cohort sampled during active COVID-19.

This clone was seen more than once but under ten times. The rearrangement joins TRBV29-1 to TRBJ2-5; TRBD1 might be the D (5 bases). The CDR3 contains 13 residues. From germline, CDR1 is SQVTM and CDR2 ANQGSEA. V dropped 4 bases and J dropped 5 bases, with 14 bases sitting between them. The CDR3 DNA reads as TGCAGCGTTGCTCTCCCAGGGCGGGAGACCCAGTACTTC. Protein product: CSVALPGRETQYF.

This clone occurred once. The chain combines TRBV30 with TRBJ1-5, with D maybe TRBD1 (5 bases). The germline gives CDR1 GTSNPN, CDR2 SVGIG (reference sequence). The CDR3 runs 13 residues. Trimming cost V 3 bases and J 4 bases, with 10 bases left between them. Here the CDR3 reads CAWSWTPNQPQHF. The CDR3 DNA sequence: TGTGCCTGGAGCTGGACACCGAATCAGCCCCAGCATTTT.

The gene calls are TRBV9 and TRBJ2-2; weak D call: TRBD2 (6 bases). Trimming took off 1 base at V and 4 bases at J, with 11 bases between the two ends. This CDR3 is built from 15 residues. CDR1 and CDR2 from the germline V gene are SGDLS and YYNGEE. CDR3 nucleotides: TGTGCCAGCAGCGTATTTTACGGGGGCACCGGGGAGCTGTTTTTT. Translated, it gives CASSVFYGGTGELFF.

The genes are TRBV3-1 (or the pseudogene TRBV3-2) and TRBJ1-2; 11 bases fit TRBD1. V was clipped by 4 bases and J by 4 bases; unmatched bases: 8. The CDR3 is 16 residues long. The germline V gene encodes CDR1 LGHDT and CDR2 YNNKEL (reference sequence). CDR3 DNA sequence: TGTGCCAGCAGCCTCGGGACAGGGGGAAGAATCTATGGCTACACCTTC. Encoded protein: CASSLGTGGRIYGYTF.

A remark on this clone: Germline is not matched at one junction end, which may reflect a read error. The V and J genes are TRBV5-1 and TRBJ2-7; TRBD2 aligns across 7 bases. The CDR3 extends over 15 amino acids. Germline loops: CDR1 SGHRS, CDR2 YFSETQ. This CDR3 reads CASRTSVLRGLVWNF. The CDR3 DNA follows: TGCGCCAGCAGAACTAGCGTCCTACGAGGACTTGTTTGGAACTTC.

The chain carries TRBV30 and TRBJ1-6, with D possibly TRBD1 on 5 matching bases. The CDR3 length is 17 residues. V gave up 3 bases and J gave up 0 bases, with 15 bases separating them. Germline CDR1 and CDR2: GTSNPN and SVGIG (reference sequence). CDR3 loop: CAWRGGQESSYNSPLHF. CDR3 coding DNA: TGTGCCTGGAGGGGGGGTCAGGAAAGCTCCTATAATTCACCCCTCCACTTT.

The genes are TRBV9 and TRBJ1-1, with 7 bases that match TRBD1. Germline CDR1 SGDLS, CDR2 YYNGEE. The length of the CDR3 is 15 residues. Trimming cost V 2 bases and J 5 bases; bases outside gene matches: 9. CDR3 DNA: TGTGCCAGCAGCGTGGGCCGGGACAGAGGAACTGAAGCTTTCTTT. As protein: CASSVGRDRGTEAFF.

This clone was detected only a few times. This specimen includes other DNA sequences encoding the same CDR3. The rearrangement uses TRBV6-2 or TRBV6-3 and TRBJ2-5, with D possibly matching TRBD1 (5 bases). The CDR3 is 12 amino acids. Germline V gene sequence: CDR1 MNHEY, CDR2 SVGEGT. V dropped 5 bases and J dropped 7 bases, with 11 bases sitting between them. The CDR3 DNA follows: TGTGCCAGCAGTAGGACAATGGGGACCCAGTACTTC. This encodes CASSRTMGTQYF.

The V call is TRBV4-3, the J call TRBJ2-6; D is undetermined. There are 16 residues in the CDR3. Trimming took off 0 bases at V and 2 bases at J, with 8 bases between the two ends. The germline V gene has CDR1 LGHNA and CDR2 YSLEER. The CDR3 here is CASSQEYGAGANVLTF. The CDR3 DNA reads as TGCGCCAGCAGCCAAGAGTACGGAGCTGGGGCCAACGTCCTGACTTTC.

CDR3 sequence (DNA): TGTGCCAGCAGGCGTGACACCTACAATGAGCAGTTCTTC. This codes for CASRRDTYNEQFF. This sequence joins TRBV27 and TRBJ2-1; the D is unclear. Germline V gives CDR1 MNHEY, CDR2 SMNVEV (reference sequence). This CDR3 is built from 13 residues. Trimming pared 6 bases from V and 2 bases from J, leaving 8 bases between.

The rearrangement uses TRBV12-3 or TRBV12-4 and TRBJ2-4; perhaps TRBD2 as D (6 bases). Trimming cost V 5 bases and J 9 bases, with 11 bases left between them. There are 12 residues in the CDR3. CDR3 nucleotides: TGTGCCAGCAGTCGGGGGTTGAGCATTCAGTACTTC. This encodes CASSRGLSIQYF.

CDR3 residues: CASSLMGAWNSPLHF. The DNA of the CDR3 is TGTGCCAGCAGCTTGATGGGGGCTTGGAATTCACCCCTCCACTTT. The chain links TRBV7-3 to TRBJ1-6; D is perhaps TRBD1 (6 bases). The CDR3 spans 15 residues. The germline V gene has CDR1 SGHTA and CDR2 FQGTGA. Trimming took off 3 bases at V and 7 bases at J, with 13 bases between the two ends.

This sequence joins TRBV18 and TRBJ2-2; 8 nucleotides line up with TRBD2. Unmatched junction bases numbered 5, after V lost 2 bases and J lost 3 bases. This CDR3 is 16 amino acids long. In germline, CDR1 is KGHSH, CDR2 LQKENI. The CDR3 reads CASSPEAGGHTGELFF. CDR3 coding DNA: TGTGCCAGCTCACCAGAGGCGGGGGGCCACACCGGGGAGCTGTTTTTT.

The chain couples TRBV6-5 to TRBJ2-7, with a weak D call TRBD2 (6 bases). Trimming stripped 5 bases from V and 1 base from J, with 9 bases between. This CDR3 contains 13 residues. Germline V gives CDR1 MNHEY, CDR2 SVGAGI. CDR3 in DNA: TGTGCCAGCAGTCAGGACTATTCCTACGAGCAGTACTTC. This gives the protein CASSQDYSYEQYF.

The rearrangement uses TRBV5-1 and TRBJ2-3; TRBD1 is a possible D gene (6 bases). Looked up from germline, CDR1 is SGHRS and CDR2 is YFSETQ. The CDR3 length is 14 residues. V lost 4 bases, J lost 2 bases, and 11 bases lay in between. This CDR3 reads CASSPGGATDTQYF. The CDR3 DNA reads TGCGCCAGCAGCCCTGGGGGCGCCACAGATACGCAGTATTTT.